Listed below are T cell receptor beta chains from one sample, sequenced in a study of CD8+ T cells in alopecia areata. Sequenced by immunoSEQ multiplex PCR; TCRdb stores in-frame clones only, minus some. The table lists approximately 180,000 clones, under 80% of them singletons. Sequencing used CD4+ T cells sorted from blood, obtained at approximately week 50, from a patient treated with tofacitinib. These TCRs come from a human donor with alopecia areata. Each CDR3 is given with its conserved first and last residue. The order of the fields is CDR3 DNA, CDR3 protein, J gene, V gene, clone size, D gene, CDR3 length. A D gene is named only where the DNA matches it firmly. Expanded clones are given a class, and other clones once, few, many or no size at all.

CDR3 DNA: TGTGCCAGCAAACCTGACAGGAGCCCGATCCGGCCCCAGCATTTT; CDR3 protein: CASKPDRSPIRPQHF; J gene: TRBJ1-5; V gene: TRBV19; clone size: .; D gene: .; CDR3 length: 15
CDR3 DNA: TGCGCCAGCAGCCCCGGGACAGCCAACACCGGGGAGCTGTTTTTT; CDR3 protein: CASSPGTANTGELFF; J gene: TRBJ2-2; V gene: TRBV5-1; clone size: once; D gene: TRBD1; CDR3 length: 15
CDR3 DNA: TGTGCCCTAGGACAGGGGCAAGAGACCCAGTACTTC; CDR3 protein: CALGQGQETQYF; J gene: TRBJ2-5; V gene: TRBV30; clone size: once; D gene: TRBD1; CDR3 length: 12
CDR3 DNA: TGTGCCAGCAGTGTAGGGGTTATACGTCCGCAGTATTTT; CDR3 protein: CASSVGVIRPQYF; J gene: TRBJ2-3; V gene: TRBV2; clone size: once; D gene: .; CDR3 length: 13
CDR3 DNA: TGTGCCAGCAGTTATAGGACAGGGGATCAGCCCCAGCATTTT; CDR3 protein: CASSYRTGDQPQHF; J gene: TRBJ1-5; V gene: TRBV6-5; clone size: .; D gene: TRBD1; CDR3 length: 14
CDR3 DNA: TGTGCCAGCAGCGTAGGGCAGTCTAATGAAAAACTGTTTTTT; CDR3 protein: CASSVGQSNEKLFF; J gene: TRBJ1-4; V gene: TRBV9; clone size: many; D gene: .; CDR3 length: 14
CDR3 DNA: TGTGCCACCAGCCCGACTAGCGGGGGGCAGTATTTT; CDR3 protein: CATSPTSGGQYF; J gene: TRBJ2-3; V gene: TRBV15; clone size: .; D gene: TRBD2; CDR3 length: 12
CDR3 DNA: TGTGCCAGCAGCTTAGTAACCCAATCCGGGGGCCGCGCCTATGGCTACACCTTC; CDR3 protein: CASSLVTQSGGRAYGYTF; J gene: TRBJ1-2; V gene: TRBV7-2; clone size: .; D gene: .; CDR3 length: 18
CDR3 DNA: TGTGCCAGCAGCTCGACAGGAGGGGCGCAGCCCCAGCATTTT; CDR3 protein: CASSSTGGAQPQHF; J gene: TRBJ1-5; V gene: TRBV7-9; clone size: .; D gene: .; CDR3 length: 14
CDR3 DNA: TGCGCCAGCTCCCCGGGGCAGGGGGCCTACGAGCAGTACTTC; CDR3 protein: CASSPGQGAYEQYF; J gene: TRBJ2-7; V gene: TRBV4-3; clone size: .; D gene: TRBD1; CDR3 length: 14
CDR3 DNA: TGTGCCTGGGTCTCTAGCGGGGGGAACAATGAGCAGTTCTTC; CDR3 protein: CAWVSSGGNNEQFF; J gene: TRBJ2-1; V gene: TRBV30; clone size: .; D gene: TRBD2; CDR3 length: 14
CDR3 DNA: TGTGCCAGCAACAGACGAGTGAACCAAGAGACCCAGTACTTC; CDR3 protein: CASNRRVNQETQYF; J gene: TRBJ2-5; V gene: TRBV7-2; clone size: few; D gene: .; CDR3 length: 14
CDR3 DNA: TGTGCCAGCAGTTTTACGCTGGGGGTTTCCACAGATACGCAGTATTTT; CDR3 protein: CASSFTLGVSTDTQYF; J gene: TRBJ2-3; V gene: TRBV27; clone size: .; D gene: .; CDR3 length: 16
CDR3 DNA: TGTGCCTGGGCGGGGGGGACTAATCAGCCCCAGCATTTT; CDR3 protein: CAWAGGTNQPQHF; J gene: TRBJ1-5; V gene: TRBV30; clone size: .; D gene: .; CDR3 length: 13
CDR3 DNA: TGCAGCGTTGTCAGGCCTCTGAACACTGAAGCTTTCTTT; CDR3 protein: CSVVRPLNTEAFF; J gene: TRBJ1-1; V gene: TRBV29-1; clone size: .; D gene: .; CDR3 length: 13
CDR3 DNA: TGTGCCAGCAGCTTGGGGGACTACTACAATGAGCAGTTCTTC; CDR3 protein: CASSLGDYYNEQFF; J gene: TRBJ2-1; V gene: TRBV5-4; clone size: .; D gene: TRBD2; CDR3 length: 14
CDR3 DNA: TGTGCCAGCAGGGGAGCCAAAAACATTCAGTACTTC; CDR3 protein: CASRGAKNIQYF; J gene: TRBJ2-4; V gene: TRBV27; clone size: .; D gene: .; CDR3 length: 12
CDR3 DNA: TGTGCCAGCAGTACGAGTCGGACTACACTTTTT; CDR3 protein: CASSTSRTTLF; J gene: TRBJ2-3; V gene: TRBV7-2; clone size: .; D gene: .; CDR3 length: 11
CDR3 DNA: TGCGCCAGCAACCCCCATGCGGGACAGCAAAATGAGCAGTTCTTC; CDR3 protein: CASNPHAGQQNEQFF; J gene: TRBJ2-1; V gene: TRBV5-1; clone size: .; D gene: .; CDR3 length: 15
CDR3 DNA: TGTGCCAGCAGTGAAGCGCGGGGAACCTATGGCTACACCTTC; CDR3 protein: CASSEARGTYGYTF; J gene: TRBJ1-2; V gene: TRBV2; clone size: few; D gene: .; CDR3 length: 14
CDR3 DNA: TGTGCCATCAGTGAGATGTTAGGACAGGGGTACTTC; CDR3 protein: CAISEMLGQGYF; J gene: TRBJ2-7; V gene: TRBV10-3; clone size: .; D gene: TRBD1; CDR3 length: 12
CDR3 DNA: TGTGCCAGCAGCTTAGCGCCCGGGACGCGGGACAATTCACCCCTCCACTTT; CDR3 protein: CASSLAPGTRDNSPLHF; J gene: TRBJ1-6; V gene: TRBV7-9; clone size: .; D gene: .; CDR3 length: 17
CDR3 DNA: TGTGCCATCAGTGAGTCGGTCCGGAACACTGAAGCTTTCTTT; CDR3 protein: CAISESVRNTEAFF; J gene: TRBJ1-1; V gene: TRBV10-3; clone size: few; D gene: .; CDR3 length: 14
CDR3 DNA: TGTGCCAGCAGTTTTATGACCACGGGCGGTGAAGCTTTCTTT; CDR3 protein: CASSFMTTGGEAFF; J gene: TRBJ1-1; V gene: TRBV27; clone size: .; D gene: .; CDR3 length: 14